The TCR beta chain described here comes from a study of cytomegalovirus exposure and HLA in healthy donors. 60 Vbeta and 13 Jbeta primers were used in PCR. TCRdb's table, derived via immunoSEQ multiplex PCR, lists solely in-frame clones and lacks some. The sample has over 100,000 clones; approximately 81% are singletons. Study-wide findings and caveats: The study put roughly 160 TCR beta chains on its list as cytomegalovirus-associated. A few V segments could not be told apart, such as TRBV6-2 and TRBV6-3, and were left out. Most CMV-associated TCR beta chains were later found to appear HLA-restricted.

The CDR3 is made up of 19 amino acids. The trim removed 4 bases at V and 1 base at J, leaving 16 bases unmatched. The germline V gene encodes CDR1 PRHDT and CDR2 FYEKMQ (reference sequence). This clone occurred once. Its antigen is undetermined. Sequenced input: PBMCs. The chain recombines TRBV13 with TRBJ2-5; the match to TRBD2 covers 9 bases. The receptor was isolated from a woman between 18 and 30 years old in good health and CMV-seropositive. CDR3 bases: TGTGCCAGCAGCTGGTCCGTCAGCGGGAGGCCCCAACTCCAAGAGACCCAGTACTTC. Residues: CASSWSVSGRPQLQETQYF.